This T cell receptor beta chain is drawn from a study of OX40 agonist ivuxolimab in advanced cancers. Turning to the study itself: Intravenous ivuxolimab at 0.01 to 10 mg/kg was given to patients every 2 weeks. Broader study findings: Antigen targets of the expanded peripheral T cells went undetermined. On average, a greater number of expanded clones characterised CD8+ T cells relative to CD4+.

CDR3 length: 14 residues. Germline assignment: CDR1 SGHTA and CDR2 FQGNSA. Trimming shortened V by 6 bases and J by 0 bases, and 10 bases separated the two germline ends. On this clone itself: Its antigen is not identified.

Exclusion of a patient followed from autoimmune disease history or systemic immunosuppression. Assay used: immunoSEQ multiplex PCR; TCRdb lists only in-frame clones, some missing. The table records 35,000 or so clones, approximately 80% of them present only once. This material consisted of CD4+ or CD8+ T cells sorted from blood, taken in a trial of the OX40 agonist ivuxolimab. The chain carries TRBV7-2 and TRBJ2-3; D gene unclear. This TCR came from an adult with an advanced solid tumor such as melanoma, head and neck, liver or kidney cancer. The CDR3 loop is CASSSLSSTDTQYF. DNA for the CDR3: TGTGCCAGCAGTTCACTTAGCAGCACAGATACGCAGTATTTT.